The clone carrying this T cell receptor beta chain was recorded many times. What it binds is unknown. TCRdb re-analysed the 5' RACE reads in MiXCR, keeping a single row per CDR3 protein. The table lists tens of thousands of distinct CDR3 sequences, 3% to 4% of them singletons. This record belongs to a study of neurological immune-mediated disorders. Notes on the study in general: Patients with HTLV-1-associated myelopathy had the highest level of TCR clonal expansion, whereas patients with multiple sclerosis had the lowest level, falling beneath the level found in healthy controls.

This CDR3 is built from 14 residues. Germline loops: CDR1 MNHNY, CDR2 SVGAGI (reference sequence). Unmatched junction bases numbered 1, after V lost 6 bases and J lost 1 base. Sequencing was performed on PBMCs. This receptor was taken from a woman in her fifties or sixties with multiple sclerosis. V and J are TRBV6-6 and TRBJ2-3, with TRBD2 matching 10 bases. CDR3: CASRLAGGTDTQYF. As DNA, the CDR3 is TGTGCCAGCAGGCTAGCGGGAGGCACAGATACGCAGTATTTT.